The present entry profiles one TCR beta chain with its context. Its specificity is not known. This specimen comes from a study of T cell responses to AZD1222 COVID-19 vaccine. The overall study: Pooling of second doses given at about 4 or about 12 weeks was done.

Trimming cost V 5 bases and J 11 bases, with 15 bases left between them. The CDR3 covers 12 residues. Germline CDR1 is LNHDA and CDR2 is SQIVND (reference sequence). The repertoire was sequenced with immunoSEQ multiplex PCR; TCRdb's copy has only in-frame clones and lacks some. The sample carries around 140,000 clones, more than 80% recorded once. Study findings and constraints: Two AZD1222 doses significantly raised spike-specific TCR breadth and depth over controls.

The sequence was obtained from an adult in good health. V usage is TRBV19 and J usage is TRBJ1-2; perhaps TRBD1 as D (5 bases). The input for sequencing was peripheral blood, taken on day 0 of AZD1222 vaccination. The CDR3 protein is CASSYPQGGYTF. Here the CDR3 DNA reads TGTGCCAGTAGTTATCCGCAGGGAGGGTACACCTTC.